These 30 T cell receptor beta chains were sequenced from one sample in a study of blood T cell repertoires in COVID-19. Measured with immunoSEQ multiplex PCR; TCRdb has only the in-frame clones, and not every one. The data hold about 250,000 clones, with more than 75% observed a single time. The sample was PBMCs or T cells enriched from blood (not recorded which). The receptors derive from a man aged 35 to 55 who had recovered from COVID-19.

The rearrangement links TRBV28 to TRBJ1-4; tentative D call: TRBD1 (5 bases). The germline gives CDR1 MDHEN, CDR2 SYDVKM. The CDR3 totals 14 residues. The V end was cut by 6 bases, the J end by 2 bases, with 10 bases between. The CDR3 sequence: CASSTGGTNEKLFF. The CDR3 region has the DNA TGTGCCAGCAGCACAGGTGGCACTAATGAAAAACTGTTTTTT. Variable domain in full (rest from reference TRBV28 and TRBJ1-4): DVKVTQSSRYLVKRTGEKVFLECVQDMDHENMFWYRQDPGLGLRLIYFSYDVKMKEKGDIPEGYSVSREKKERFSLILESASTNQTSMYLCASSTGGTNEKLFFGSGTQLSVL.

V gene TRBV5-4 combines with J gene TRBJ2-5; 7 bases line up with TRBD2. This CDR3 has 14 residues. The V and J ends lost 5 bases and 1 base, in that order; junction bases with no gene match: 5. The germline gives CDR1 SGHNT, CDR2 YYREEE (reference sequence). The CDR3 loop reads CASSRGTIQETQYF. CDR3 in DNA: TGTGCCAGCAGTCGAGGGACTATCCAAGAGACCCAGTACTTC.

The CDR3 DNA is TGTGCCAGCAGCCGGGGGACAGGGGACACCTATGGCTACACCTTC. Translating gives CASSRGTGDTYGYTF. The genes are TRBV6-5 and TRBJ1-2; TRBD1 matches at 10 bases. The CDR3 covers 15 residues. The V and J ends lost 6 bases and 4 bases, in that order; junction bases with no gene match: 8. In germline, CDR1 is MNHEY, CDR2 SVGAGI.

In its sample, this clone ranks as medium-sized (0.01 to 0.1%). This chain links TRBV20-1 with TRBJ2-3; no firm D call. The CDR3 runs to 11 residues. In germline, CDR1 is DFQATT, CDR2 SNEGSKA (reference sequence). The V end was cut by 2 bases, the J end by 9 bases, with 9 bases between. CDR3 protein: CSARSEATQYF. The CDR3, as DNA: TGCAGTGCTAGAAGCGAGGCGACGCAGTATTTT.

The chain's CDR3 is CASSLSRMAYEQYF. The DNA of the CDR3 is TGTGCCAGCAGTTTATCGCGAATGGCCTACGAGCAGTACTTC. The chain employs TRBV27 and TRBJ2-7, with D unresolved. V gave up 0 bases and J gave up 2 bases, with 8 bases separating them. The CDR3 extends over 14 amino acids. CDR1 MNHEY and CDR2 SMNVEV come from the germline V gene (reference sequence).

The chain is built from TRBV4-1 and TRBJ2-5, with 7 bases that match TRBD2. Looked up from germline, CDR1 is MGHRA and CDR2 is YSYEKL. V shed 3 bases and J 1 base; nucleotides not matched to a gene: 14. The CDR3 is made up of 18 amino acids. The CDR3 DNA sequence: TGCGCCAGCAGCCATGGATGGGCTAGCGGACCCCCCCAAGAGACCCAGTACTTC. This gives the protein CASSHGWASGPPQETQYF.

The chain carries TRBV2 and TRBJ2-7; the D gene is possibly TRBD1 (6 bases). With 6 bases removed from V and 5 bases from J, the gap between germline ends came to 14 bases. Germline-derived CDR1 and CDR2 are SNHLY and FYNNEI. The CDR3 loop spans 13 amino acids. This CDR3 is CASSVTGFDEQYF. The DNA of the CDR3 is TGTGCCAGCAGCGTAACAGGGTTCGACGAGCAGTACTTC.

The chain combines TRBV7-9 with TRBJ1-4; TRBD1 matches 7 bases. The V and J ends lost 7 bases and 2 bases, in that order; junction bases with no gene match: 4. Germline CDR1 is SEHNR and CDR2 is FQNEAQ (reference sequence). The CDR3 consists of 14 residues. The CDR3 region is CASTPGQTNEKLFF. CDR3 DNA: TGTGCCAGCACCCCGGGACAGACTAATGAAAAACTGTTTTTT.

The chain has TRBV28 and TRBJ1-2; 7 nucleotides agree with TRBD1. With 3 bases clipped from V and 3 bases from J, the junction kept 1 base outside the gene matches. The V gene's germline CDR1 is MDHEN and CDR2 SYDVKM. CDR3 size: 13 residues. The CDR3 DNA sequence: TGTGCCAGCAGTTTTGGGACAGACTATGGCTACACCTTC. It codes for CASSFGTDYGYTF.

The rearrangement joins TRBV11-2 to TRBJ2-2; 7 bases are a match to TRBD1. V trimming: 6 bases; J trimming: 6 bases; junction bases outside the gene matches: 7. The V gene's germline CDR1 is SGHAT and CDR2 FQNNGV. The CDR3 has 14 residues. This CDR3 reads CASSPGTVSGELFF. CDR3 bases: TGTGCCAGCAGTCCCGGGACAGTTTCCGGGGAGCTGTTTTTT.

V usage is TRBV7-6 and J usage is TRBJ2-7; D gene unclear. Per the germline V gene, CDR1 is SGHVS and CDR2 is FNYEAQ. Trimming shortened V by 1 base and J by 2 bases, and 6 bases separated the two germline ends. The CDR3 runs to 13 residues. The CDR3 reads CASSLGGPYEQYF. CDR3 DNA sequence: TGTGCCAGCAGCTTAGGAGGTCCCTACGAGCAGTACTTC.

This clone occurred once. The chain joins TRBV10-3 to TRBJ2-2, with D possibly matching TRBD1 (6 bases). V was trimmed by 5 bases and J by 5 bases, leaving 6 bases between them. This CDR3 spans 12 amino acids. Germline CDR1 and CDR2: ENHRY and SYGVKD. CDR3 nucleotides: TGTGCCATCAGTCAGGGGACCGGGGAGCTGTTTTTT. This codes for CAISQGTGELFF.

The chain is built from TRBV6-5 and TRBJ1-1; unclear D gene. This CDR3 spans 14 amino acids. Per germline, CDR1 MNHEY and CDR2 SVGAGI. Trimming stripped 0 bases from V and 1 base from J, with 6 bases between. The CDR3: CASSYSSWNTEAFF. The DNA of the CDR3 is TGTGCCAGCAGTTACTCGAGTTGGAACACTGAAGCTTTCTTT.

This chain connects TRBV12-3 or TRBV12-4 to TRBJ1-2; the match to TRBD1 covers 9 bases. The ends lost 6 bases at V and 7 bases at J; junction bases unmatched: 3. The CDR3 is 12 residues long. CDR3 in DNA: TGTGCCAGCAGACAGGGGGCTTTTGGCTACACCTTC. Translating gives CASRQGAFGYTF.

V gene TRBV7-2 combines with J gene TRBJ2-3, with 9 bases lining up with TRBD2. Germline assignment: CDR1 SGHTA and CDR2 FQGNSA. Trimming cost V 1 base and J 1 base; bases outside gene matches: 3. The CDR3 covers 16 residues. CDR3: CASSLGSSGGTDTQYF. DNA for the CDR3: TGTGCCAGCAGCTTAGGCTCTAGCGGGGGCACAGATACGCAGTATTTT.

This sequence joins TRBV7-2 and TRBJ2-5; maybe TRBD1 (6 bases). This CDR3 has 13 residues. Germline CDR1 and CDR2: SGHTA and FQGNSA. V gave up 5 bases and J gave up 1 base, with 8 bases separating them. The CDR3 sequence: CASSGTLQETQYF. The CDR3, as DNA: TGTGCCAGCAGCGGGACACTCCAAGAGACCCAGTACTTC.

J is TRBJ2-5 and V is TRBV5-4, with D possibly matching TRBD2 (6 bases). V lost 3 bases and J lost 13, with 22 bases in between. The CDR3 loop spans 14 amino acids. Germline CDR1 is SGHNT and CDR2 is YYREEE (reference sequence). The DNA of the CDR3 is TGTGCCAGCAGCTCGGGCCGGGGAGGCACGCATAGGTACTTC. Amino acids: CASSSGRGGTHRYF.

This clone was detected only a few times. The chain uses TRBV30 and TRBJ2-4; D unclear. The germline V and J ends were trimmed by 0 bases and 9 bases, with 6 bases remaining between them. The CDR3 is 11 amino acids. In germline, CDR1 is GTSNPN, CDR2 SVGIG (reference sequence). The CDR3 sequence: CAWSVGSIQYF. For the CDR3, the DNA is TGTGCCTGGAGTGTCGGTAGCATTCAGTACTTC.

The chain carries TRBV18 and TRBJ1-1; maybe TRBD1 (6 bases). CDR3 length: 15 residues. The V end was cut by 1 base, the J end by 1 base, with 10 bases between. Germline V gene data show CDR1 as KGHSH and CDR2 as LQKENI. CDR3 sequence reads: CASSPLTGRNTEAFF. The CDR3 nucleotides read TGTGCCAGCTCACCACTTACAGGGAGGAACACTGAAGCTTTCTTT. Complete variable domain (other parts from reference TRBV18 and TRBJ1-1): NAGVMQNPRHLVRRRGQEARLRCSPMKGHSHVYWYRQLPEEGLKFMVYLQKENIIDESGMPKERFSAEFPKEGPSILRIQQVVRGDSAAYFCASSPLTGRNTEAFFGQGTRLTVV.

The chain combines TRBV30 with TRBJ2-5; unclear D gene. The germline gives CDR1 GTSNPN, CDR2 SVGIG (reference sequence). V dropped 0 bases and J dropped 12 bases, with 11 bases sitting between them. CDR3 length equals 11 residues. The DNA for the CDR3 is TGTGCCTGGAGTGTCGGAGTAGCTAAGTACTTC. Its translation: CAWSVGVAKYF.

This clone appeared once. The chain employs TRBV9 and TRBJ2-1; 15 bases line up with TRBD2. The CDR3 extends over 17 amino acids. The V gene's germline CDR1 is SGDLS and CDR2 YYNGEE. J lost 9 bases, V lost 0 bases, and 7 bases had no gene match. The CDR3 region is CASSVAGTSGGRSEQFF. The CDR3 DNA reads TGTGCCAGCAGCGTAGCTGGGACTAGCGGGGGGCGAAGTGAGCAGTTCTTC.

This chain links TRBV24-1 with TRBJ1-2; D is uncertain. V lost 4 bases and J 3 bases, leaving 8 bases between the germline ends. The CDR3 is made up of 13 amino acids. Germline lookup yields CDR1 KGHDR and CDR2 SFDVKD. The CDR3, as DNA: TGTGCCACCAGTGAGAGGGAGGACTATGGCTACACCTTC. Its translation: CATSEREDYGYTF.

This chain uses TRBV28 with TRBJ1-5; D is undetermined. Germline CDR1 and CDR2: MDHEN and SYDVKM. Trimming took 4 bases from V and 8 from J, leaving 18 bases between them. The CDR3 spans 15 residues. CDR3 amino acids: CASSWVGAGTEPQHF. The CDR3 region has the DNA TGTGCCAGCAGTTGGGTTGGCGCGGGTACTGAGCCCCAGCATTTT.

The V gene is TRBV6-4, the J gene TRBJ2-1, with 8 bases lining up with TRBD2. The germline V gene has CDR1 MRHNA and CDR2 SNTAGT. This CDR3 contains 13 residues. V lost 4 bases to trimming and J lost 7 bases; unmatched junction nucleotides: 3. In DNA form, the CDR3 reads TGTGCCAGCAGTGTAGGACTAGCTAATGAGCAGTTCTTC. Amino acid sequence: CASSVGLANEQFF.

The rearrangement links TRBV9 to TRBJ2-1; TRBD2 matches 9 bases. V lost 4 bases to trimming and J lost 8 bases; unmatched junction nucleotides: 7. CDR1 and CDR2 from the germline V gene are SGDLS and YYNGEE. The CDR3 has 14 amino acids. In nucleotides, the CDR3 is TGTGCCAGCAGCCCGGCGGGGGGGGGATATGAGCAGTTCTTC. Translation: CASSPAGGGYEQFF.

This clone was detected only once. This chain joins TRBV29-1 and TRBJ2-7; D unresolved. The V and J ends lost 4 bases and 0 bases respectively, with 7 bases between them. The CDR3 sequence is 12 residues long. Germline V gives CDR1 SQVTM, CDR2 ANQGSEA. The DNA for the CDR3 is TGCAGCGTTGCTGCTAGCTCCTACGAGCAGTACTTC. It codes for CSVAASSYEQYF.

This chain links TRBV12-5 with TRBJ2-1, with D perhaps matching TRBD1 (6 bases). Germline CDR1 reads LGHNT; CDR2 reads FRNRAP. V dropped 5 bases and J dropped 0 bases, with 11 bases sitting between them. The CDR3 consists of 15 residues. This CDR3 reads CASGVGQSSYNEQFF. Written as DNA, the CDR3 is TGTGCTAGTGGTGTCGGACAGAGCTCCTACAATGAGCAGTTCTTC.

This clone was detected only once. This chain joins TRBV2 and TRBJ2-7; 9 bases fit TRBD2. The CDR3 covers 15 residues. The V segment lost 6 bases and the J segment 5 bases; nucleotides outside the gene matches: 11. Germline values: CDR1 SNHLY, CDR2 FYNNEI. The CDR3 spells CASRSGSGSLNEQYF. DNA of the CDR3: TGTGCCAGCAGGTCGGGTAGCGGGAGTTTGAACGAGCAGTACTTC.

The chain joins TRBV7-3 to TRBJ1-3; no clear D. The CDR3 is 13 residues long. Trimming left V 2 bases short and J 4 bases short, with 6 bases between. From germline, CDR1 is SGHTA and CDR2 FQGTGA. The CDR3 sequence: CASSLSQGNTIYF. The CDR3 region has the DNA TGTGCCAGCAGCTTATCCCAAGGAAACACCATATATTTT.

In this sample, this clone turned up once. The chain joins TRBV13 to TRBJ2-1; maybe TRBD2 (6 bases). The CDR3 has 12 residues. The germline CDR1 and CDR2 sequences are PRHDT and FYEKMQ (reference sequence). Trimming took off 8 bases at V and 9 bases at J, with 14 bases between the two ends. CDR3 nucleotide sequence: TGTGCCAGCGAGGTCCGCGGGGCTGAGCAGTTCTTC. This codes for CASEVRGAEQFF. Full variable domain (remainder filled in from reference TRBV13 and TRBJ2-1): AAGVIQSPRHLIKEKRETATLKCYPIPRHDTVYWYQQGPGQDPQFLISFYEKMQSDKGSIPDRFSAQQFSDYHSELNMSSLELGDSALYFCASEVRGAEQFFGPGTRLTVL.